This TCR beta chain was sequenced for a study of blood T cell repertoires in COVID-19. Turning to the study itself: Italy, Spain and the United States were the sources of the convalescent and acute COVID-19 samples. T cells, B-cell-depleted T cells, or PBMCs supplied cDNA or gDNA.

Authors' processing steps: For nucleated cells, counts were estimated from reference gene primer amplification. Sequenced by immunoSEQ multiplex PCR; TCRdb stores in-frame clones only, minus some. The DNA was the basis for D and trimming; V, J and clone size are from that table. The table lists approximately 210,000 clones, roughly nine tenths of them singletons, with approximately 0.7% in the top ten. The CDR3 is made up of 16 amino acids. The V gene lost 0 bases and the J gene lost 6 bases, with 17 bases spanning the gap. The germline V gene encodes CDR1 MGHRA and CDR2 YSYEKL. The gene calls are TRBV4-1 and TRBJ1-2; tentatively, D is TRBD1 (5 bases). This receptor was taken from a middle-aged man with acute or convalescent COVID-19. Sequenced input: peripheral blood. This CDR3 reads CASSQDRGREVHGYTF. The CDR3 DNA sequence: TGCGCCAGCAGCCAAGATCGCGGCAGGGAGGTTCATGGCTACACCTTC.